The 9 T cell receptor beta chains below come from one sample, sequenced in a study of siplizumab effects on memory and regulatory T cells. Responder and stimulator cells in the mixed lymphocyte reaction were cultured together for five to six days at 37°C. TCRdb's copy holds only in-frame clones and misses some; the assay was immunoSEQ multiplex PCR. The table records some 15,000 clones, almost 50% of them present only once. The antigens of these receptors remain unknown. Sequencing was done on a sample of CFSE-low (dividing) CD4+ T cells sorted from an allogeneic mixed lymphocyte reaction. The receptors shown here come from a human donor in good health; the cells came from an allogeneic mixed lymphocyte reaction.

The rearrangement links TRBV6-1 to TRBJ1-4; tentative D call: TRBD1 (6 bases). The germline CDR1 and CDR2 sequences are MNHNS and SASEGT. This CDR3 contains 15 residues. The V end was cut by 4 bases, the J end by 4 bases, with 13 bases between. The CDR3 nucleotides are TGTGCCAGCAGTGTCTCGGGACATGTTAATGAAAAACTGTTTTTT. Encoded protein: CASSVSGHVNEKLFF.

The chain links TRBV30 to TRBJ1-2; D is unresolved. The CDR3 totals 12 residues. V dropped 3 bases and J dropped 11 bases, with 16 bases sitting between them. Germline V gene lookup returns CDR1 GTSNPN and CDR2 SVGIG (reference sequence). The CDR3 DNA sequence: TGTGCCTGGAGCGCCGGAACACTCGGGTACACCTTC. Translated, it gives CAWSAGTLGYTF.

The table lists this clone with a few counts. The chain couples TRBV5-1 to TRBJ2-3; no firm D call. Germline V gene sequence: CDR1 SGHRS, CDR2 YFSETQ. Between the trimmed V and J ends, which lost 7 bases and 0 bases, there was a span of 15 bases. The CDR3 covers 15 residues. Here the CDR3 reads CASVEQGRSTDTQYF. CDR3 nucleotides: TGCGCCAGCGTCGAGCAAGGGCGGAGCACAGATACGCAGTATTTT.

The chain uses TRBV7-9 and TRBJ1-2; D ambiguous. V dropped 2 bases and J dropped 0 bases, with 13 bases sitting between them. Germline values: CDR1 SEHNR, CDR2 FQNEAQ (reference sequence). This CDR3 is built from 16 residues. CDR3 DNA sequence: TGTGCCAGCAGCTTACTGAGACCGAGAGCTAACTATGGCTACACCTTC. It encodes CASSLLRPRANYGYTF.

CDR3 in DNA: TGCGCCAGCAGCCAAGATGCAGGGAACTATGGCTACACCTTC. Translating gives CASSQDAGNYGYTF. The chain uses TRBV4-3 and TRBJ1-2; the D gene is possibly TRBD1 (5 bases). CDR3 length: 14 residues. V shed 0 bases and J shed 2 bases, with 7 bases lying between them. Germline CDR1 is LGHNA and CDR2 is YSLEER.

Only a few counts were recorded for this clone. This rearrangement joins TRBV15 to TRBJ2-7; D remains ambiguous. Germline assignment: CDR1 LNHNV and CDR2 YYDKDF (reference sequence). V was shortened by 1 base and J by 1 base, with 17 bases between the two germline ends. This CDR3 is built from 17 residues. In nucleotides, the CDR3 is TGTGCCACCAGCAGAGGCTTTCAGTCTGGAGAGTCCTACGAGCAGTACTTC. The encoded protein is CATSRGFQSGESYEQYF.

J is TRBJ1-1 and V is TRBV2, with D perhaps matching TRBD1 (6 bases). Germline V gene data show CDR1 as SNHLY and CDR2 as FYNNEI. V gave up 7 bases and J gave up 5 bases, with 20 bases separating them. The CDR3 is 15 amino acids. CDR3 sequence reads: CASTKGGGWGTEAFF. The CDR3 DNA is TGTGCCAGCACCAAAGGGGGGGGCTGGGGGACTGAAGCTTTCTTT. The full variable domain, rest sourced from reference TRBV2 and TRBJ1-1, is EPEVTQTPSHQVTQMGQEVILRCVPISNHLYFYWYRQILGQKVEFLVSFYNNEISEKSEIFDDQFSVERPDGSNFTLKIRSTKLEDSAMYFCASTKGGGWGTEAFFGQGTRLTVV.

The V gene is TRBV18, the J gene TRBJ1-3; a possible D gene is TRBD1 (6 bases). The CDR3 has 14 amino acids. Trimming took off 4 bases at V and 4 bases at J, with 11 bases between the two ends. Germline V gene data show CDR1 as KGHSH and CDR2 as LQKENI. In DNA, the CDR3 is TGTGCCAGCTCACGACAGGAGGGCGGAAACACCATATATTTT. Translated: CASSRQEGGNTIYF. Complete variable domain (other parts from reference TRBV18 and TRBJ1-3): NAGVMQNPRHLVRRRGQEARLRCSPMKGHSHVYWYRQLPEEGLKFMVYLQKENIIDESGMPKERFSAEFPKEGPSILRIQQVVRGDSAAYFCASSRQEGGNTIYFGEGSWLTVV.

The chain joins TRBV5-6 to TRBJ1-3; 8 nucleotides line up with TRBD1. Germline V CDR1 and CDR2: SGHDT, YYEEEE. The CDR3 length is 15 residues. J was trimmed by 3 bases and V by 1 base; bases with no gene match: 3. In DNA form, the CDR3 reads TGTGCCAGCAGCTTGCCAACAGGGGGTGGAAACACCATATATTTT. Its translation: CASSLPTGGGNTIYF.